This passage covers 20 T cell receptor beta chains from one sample sequenced in a study of cytomegalovirus exposure and HLA in healthy donors (dated by TCRdb to 2016 to 2017). Libraries were prepared through the immunoSEQ multiplex PCR assay. The multiplex PCR relied on a mix of 60 forward primers for TCR Vbeta segments and 13 reverse primers for TCR Jbeta segments. This is the immuneACCESS table as TCRdb keeps it, with only in-frame sequences that have V and J called. A part of the clones is gone; compared with another copy, unresolved V genes explain less than half, and the rest is unexplained. Here the sample has under 200,000 clones; about 80% occur a single time. Approximately 2.5% of the sample goes to the ten largest clones. The material sequenced was PBMCs. These receptors were obtained from a man aged 55 to 70 in good health and CMV-seronegative.

This chain joins TRBV2 and TRBJ1-1, with TRBD1 as a possible D gene (6 bases). This CDR3 comprises 11 residues. With 7 bases removed from V and 8 bases from J, the gap between germline ends came to 11 bases. Germline values: CDR1 SNHLY, CDR2 FYNNEI. The CDR3 loop reads CASKWTAEAFF. The CDR3 bases are TGTGCCAGCAAATGGACAGCAGAAGCTTTCTTT.

The chain links TRBV6-7 to TRBJ2-7; TRBD1 aligns across 8 bases. TRBV6-7 is noted as an ORF with a role that remains uncertain. V was pared by 2 bases and J by 5 bases, with 14 bases of the junction left unmatched. CDR3 length equals 17 residues. CDR3 residues: CASSYRGEQGDIDEQYF. In DNA, the CDR3 is TGTGCCAGCAGTTACAGGGGGGAACAGGGGGATATCGACGAGCAGTACTTC.

V usage is TRBV5-1 and J usage is TRBJ1-6; maybe TRBD1 (6 bases). Trimming stripped 4 bases from V and 12 bases from J, with 20 bases between. The CDR3 is 15 amino acids. Germline V gene sequence: CDR1 SGHRS, CDR2 YFSETQ. The CDR3 protein is CASSPLGTPGQPLHF. The CDR3 bases are TGCGCCAGCAGCCCCCTCGGGACACCCGGTCAACCCCTCCACTTT.

The chain is built from TRBV5-6 and TRBJ2-3; 10 bases align to TRBD2. The ends lost 1 base at V and 10 bases at J; junction bases unmatched: 6. Germline assignment: CDR1 SGHDT and CDR2 YYEEEE. There are 14 residues in the CDR3. DNA for the CDR3: TGTGCCAGCAGCTTGAGGCTAGCGGGGGACGCGCAGTATTTT. This sequence encodes CASSLRLAGDAQYF.

This clone was found a few times. The chain couples TRBV10-3 to TRBJ2-7; no firm D call. V was clipped by 3 bases and J by 6 bases, with 6 bases between them. Germline CDR1 reads ENHRY; CDR2 reads SYGVKD. The CDR3 contains 11 residues. The CDR3: CAISEVSEQYF. The CDR3 nucleotides are TGTGCCATCAGTGAAGTGAGCGAGCAGTACTTC.

In DNA, the CDR3 is TGTGCCAGCCTAAAGGGACTCCTGCACGAGCAGTTCTTC. Its protein is CASLKGLLHEQFF. The chain is built from TRBV18 and TRBJ2-1; tentatively, D is TRBD2 (6 bases). This CDR3 comprises 13 residues. The germline V and J ends were trimmed by 8 bases and 10 bases, with 18 bases remaining between them. Germline-derived CDR1 and CDR2 are KGHSH and LQKENI.

This rearrangement joins TRBV5-6 to TRBJ2-5, with 7 positions matching TRBD1. Germline assignment: CDR1 SGHDT and CDR2 YYEEEE. J was trimmed by 1 base and V by 0 bases; bases with no gene match: 6. The CDR3 contains 16 residues. This CDR3 reads CASSLVGQLAQETQYF. CDR3 in DNA: TGTGCCAGCAGCTTGGTGGGACAGTTGGCCCAAGAGACCCAGTACTTC.

The chain is built from TRBV19 and TRBJ2-7, with 9 nucleotides matching TRBD1. The CDR3 loop spans 15 amino acids. J lost 3 bases, V lost 5 bases, and 8 bases had no gene match. The V gene's germline CDR1 is LNHDA and CDR2 SQIVND (reference sequence). CDR3 sequence: CASSVTWGQGYEQYF. As DNA, the CDR3 is TGTGCCAGTAGTGTGACCTGGGGACAGGGCTACGAGCAGTACTTC.

The chain carries TRBV11-2 and TRBJ2-2; D is perhaps TRBD2 (5 bases). Germline V gene sequence: CDR1 SGHAT, CDR2 FQNNGV. The CDR3 has 12 amino acids. V lost 5 bases to trimming and J lost 8 bases, with 9 bases between them. The chain's CDR3 is CASSKTGGELFF. The CDR3 coding sequence is TGTGCCAGCAGCAAAACGGGGGGGGAGCTGTTTTTT. Drawing the rest from reference TRBV11-2 and TRBJ2-2, the complete variable domain is EAGVAQSPRYKIIEKRQSVAFWCNPISGHATLYWYQQILGQGPKLLIQFQNNGVVDDSQLPKDRFSAERLKGVDSTLKIQPAKLEDSAVYLCASSKTGGELFFGEGSRLTVL.

The chain couples TRBV19 to TRBJ1-5; D not certain. This CDR3 has 15 residues. Trimming took 6 bases from V and 4 from J, leaving 16 bases between them. CDR1 LNHDA and CDR2 SQIVND come from the germline V gene (reference sequence). The CDR3 protein is CASRWGFGVNQPQHF. In DNA, the CDR3 is TGTGCCAGTAGATGGGGTTTCGGGGTAAATCAGCCCCAGCATTTT.

The chain is built from TRBV30 and TRBJ2-5; 10 bases match TRBD2. The CDR3 is made up of 15 amino acids. J gave up 3 bases and V 2 bases, and 6 bases lay outside the gene matches. Germline CDR1 is GTSNPN and CDR2 is SVGIG (reference sequence). The CDR3 DNA sequence: TGTGCCTGGAGTAATCCGGGACTAGCGAAAGAGACCCAGTACTTC. It translates to CAWSNPGLAKETQYF.

The DNA for the CDR3 is TGTGCCAGCAGACTAGCGGGGGGGCCCACAGATACGCAGTATTTT. It encodes CASRLAGGPTDTQYF. The chain employs TRBV5-4 and TRBJ2-3; 13 bases line up with TRBD2. The V gene end was trimmed by 5 bases and the J gene end by 2 bases; junction bases not matched to a gene: 2. This CDR3 is 15 amino acids long. The germline V gene encodes CDR1 SGHNT and CDR2 YYREEE (reference sequence).

In this sample, this clone turned up a few times. This chain uses TRBV9 with TRBJ2-1; 8 bases agree with TRBD2. The CDR3 extends over 15 amino acids. Per germline, CDR1 SGDLS and CDR2 YYNGEE. The ends lost 4 bases at V and 9 bases at J; junction bases unmatched: 12. CDR3 nucleotides: TGTGCCAGCAGCCCCGTGGGACTAGACTTTGGTGAGCAGTTCTTC. It encodes CASSPVGLDFGEQFF.

This clone was found many times. This chain uses TRBV7-2 with TRBJ2-1; 9 positions match TRBD1. Germline V gene lookup returns CDR1 SGHTA and CDR2 FQGNSA. V dropped 5 bases and J dropped 8; count of bases not matched to a gene: 13. This CDR3 comprises 16 residues. CDR3 sequence: CASSAPRDRVEDEQFF. The CDR3 bases are TGTGCCAGCAGCGCTCCCCGGGACAGGGTGGAAGATGAGCAGTTCTTC.

This chain uses TRBV5-4 with TRBJ2-5, with TRBD1 identical over 9 bases. This CDR3 comprises 16 residues. With 3 bases clipped from V and 1 base from J, the junction kept 7 bases outside the gene matches. In germline, CDR1 is SGHNT, CDR2 YYREEE (reference sequence). This chain's CDR3 is CASSSFTGGLQETQYF. The CDR3 DNA reads as TGTGCCAGCAGCTCATTCACAGGGGGCCTCCAAGAGACCCAGTACTTC.

The chain links TRBV1 to TRBJ1-5; no check of the table's D call, TRBD1, against the DNA was made. TRBV1 is described as a pseudogene. The CDR3 is made up of 14 amino acids. This chain's CDR3 is CTSSQEWQNQPQHF. Here the CDR3 DNA reads TGCACCAGCAGCCAAGAATGGCAGAATCAGCCCCAGCATTTT.

The CDR3 DNA reads TGTGCCAGCAGCCCTACAGGGGAGTATGGCTACACCTTC. It yields the protein CASSPTGEYGYTF. The chain employs TRBV6-5 and TRBJ1-2, with 7 bases identical to TRBD1. The J segment lost 5 bases and the V segment lost 6 bases, leaving 6 bases of the junction unmatched. There are 13 residues in the CDR3. In germline, CDR1 is MNHEY, CDR2 SVGAGI.

V gene TRBV7-9 combines with J gene TRBJ1-1, with D perhaps matching TRBD1 (5 bases). The germline CDR1 and CDR2 sequences are SEHNR and FQNEAQ (reference sequence). This CDR3 is 13 amino acids long. V was clipped by 5 bases and J by 3 bases, with 10 bases between them. The CDR3: CASSPGGYTEAFF. DNA of the CDR3: TGTGCCAGCAGCCCCGGGGGGTACACTGAAGCTTTCTTT.

This clone has just one count. V and J are TRBV11-2 and TRBJ2-5; no definite D call. The germline CDR1 and CDR2 sequences are SGHAT and FQNNGV. Trimming stripped 5 bases from V and 2 bases from J, with 9 bases between. The CDR3 is made up of 13 amino acids. The CDR3 region is CASSRGIQETQYF. Written as DNA, the CDR3 is TGTGCCAGCAGCAGAGGAATTCAAGAGACCCAGTACTTC.

This clone has more than one count but fewer than ten. The rearrangement links TRBV19 to TRBJ1-2; D call uncertain. The CDR3 length is 14 residues. Trimming shortened V by 6 bases and J by 1 base, and 12 bases separated the two germline ends. In germline, CDR1 is LNHDA, CDR2 SQIVND (reference sequence). CDR3 nucleotides: TGTGCCAGTAGAAGTCAAACTCTTAACTATGGCTACACCTTC. Residues: CASRSQTLNYGYTF.